Shown below are 11 T cell receptor beta chains from a single sample sequenced in a study of T-cell reconstitution after alpha-beta-depleted transplantation in children. Preparing the TCRbeta library involved the use of unique molecular identifiers. In TCRdb, the PCR reads were re-called with MiXCR into one record per CDR3 protein. The sample lists over 85,000 distinct CDR3 sequences; around 6.1% were seen once. Source: PBMCs, mostly from graft donor cells, taken 60 days after TCRalphabeta/CD19-depleted stem cell transplant. The receptors were sampled from a female patient aged 2-15 years who had a stem cell transplant for Fanconi anemia, so the T cells may come from the graft donor.

The CDR3 sequence is CASSWDRFSYEQYF. The CDR3 coding sequence is TGTGCCAGCAGCTGGGACAGGTTCTCCTACGAGCAGTACTTC. V and J are TRBV27 and TRBJ2-7; TRBD1 aligns across 8 bases. J was trimmed by 0 bases and V by 6 bases; bases with no gene match: 4. Germline V gene sequence: CDR1 MNHEY, CDR2 SMNVEV (reference sequence). The CDR3 runs to 14 residues.

This clonotype was detected ten times or more. This chain links TRBV29-1 with TRBJ2-7; D unclear. V shed 4 bases and J shed 3 bases, with 7 bases lying between them. This CDR3 spans 11 amino acids. The germline V gene has CDR1 SQVTM and CDR2 ANQGSEA. DNA for the CDR3: TGCAGCGTTGTAACAGTCTACGAGCAGTACTTC. This gives the protein CSVVTVYEQYF.

Only a few counts were recorded for this clonotype. The chain joins TRBV24-1 to TRBJ1-2, with D unclear. Germline CDR1 is KGHDR and CDR2 is SFDVKD. The CDR3 extends over 14 amino acids. Trimming pared 3 bases from V and 5 bases from J, leaving 12 bases between. The chain's CDR3 is CATSDPTAAYGYTF. CDR3 nucleotides: TGTGCCACCAGTGATCCGACCGCGGCTTATGGCTACACCTTC.

There are many counts of this clonotype. The chain couples TRBV20-1 to TRBJ2-1; 11 bases fit TRBD2. The CDR3 is 15 amino acids. Germline lookup yields CDR1 DFQATT and CDR2 SNEGSKA (reference sequence). V was clipped by 2 bases and J by 9 bases; unmatched bases: 9. The DNA of the CDR3 is TGCAGTGCTAGAACCATTCTAGCGGGGGGCTCTGAGCAGTTCTTC. Its translation: CSARTILAGGSEQFF.

This clonotype was seen many times. The chain joins TRBV18 to TRBJ2-3, with TRBD1 matching over 12 bases. The CDR3 is 16 amino acids. With V trimmed by 5 bases and J by 4 bases, 7 bases remained unmatched. CDR1 KGHSH and CDR2 LQKENI come from the germline V gene. The CDR3 here is CASSSFGTGGADTQYF. The CDR3 bases are TGTGCCAGCTCATCCTTCGGGACAGGGGGCGCAGATACGCAGTATTTT.

This clonotype was recorded at least ten times. V usage is TRBV12-3 or TRBV12-4 and J usage is TRBJ2-5; 7 bases are a match to TRBD2. V lost 5 bases to trimming and J lost 5 bases; unmatched junction nucleotides: 14. The CDR3 length is 16 residues. This CDR3 reads CASSPRGLSTRETQYF. The CDR3 nucleotides read TGTGCCAGCAGTCCCCGGGGACTATCGACCAGGGAGACCCAGTACTTC.

V usage is TRBV2 and J usage is TRBJ2-1; either TRBD1 or TRBD2 may fit D (5 bases each). This CDR3 spans 14 amino acids. Per the germline V gene, CDR1 is SNHLY and CDR2 is FYNNEI. Trimming took 7 bases from V and 0 from J, leaving 10 bases between them. The CDR3 DNA is TGTGCCAGCAAGTGGGGGAGCTCCTACAATGAGCAGTTCTTC. It codes for CASKWGSSYNEQFF.

This clonotype was counted only a few times. V gene TRBV5-8 combines with J gene TRBJ1-1; D is unclear. The length of the CDR3 is 14 residues. Germline V CDR1 and CDR2: SGHTS, YDEGEE. V was clipped by 2 bases and J by 3 bases, with 11 bases between them. The CDR3 protein is CASSLRPFYTEAFF. The CDR3 DNA sequence: TGTGCCAGCAGCTTACGACCGTTCTACACTGAAGCTTTCTTT. Based on the CDR3 plus reference TRBV5-8 and TRBJ1-1, the full variable domain is EAGVTQSPTHLIKTRGQQATLRCSPISGHTSVYWYQQALGLGLQFLLWYDEGEERNRGNFPPRFSGRQFPNYSSELNVNALELEDSALYLCASSLRPFYTEAFFGQGTRLTVV.

This clonotype occurred many times. The rearrangement joins TRBV4-1 to TRBJ2-3; D is undetermined. V lost 4 bases to trimming and J lost 0 bases, with 17 bases between them. This CDR3 has 17 amino acids. The V gene's germline CDR1 is MGHRA and CDR2 YSYEKL. CDR3 loop: CASSLIVGGTSTDTQYF. The CDR3 DNA reads TGCGCCAGCAGCCTGATCGTGGGCGGAACTAGCACAGATACGCAGTATTTT.

In its sample, this clonotype was seen many times. The chain recombines TRBV12-3 or TRBV12-4 with TRBJ2-5; D perhaps matches TRBD2 (6 bases). The CDR3 length is 14 residues. V shed 6 bases and J shed 4 bases, with 15 bases lying between them. Written as DNA, the CDR3 is TGTGCCAGCAGCCGGACCGGGGGAACAGAGACCCAGTACTTC. It yields the protein CASSRTGGTETQYF.

This clonotype has at least ten counts. J is TRBJ2-7 and V is TRBV12-3 or TRBV12-4; 9 bases line up with TRBD2. The CDR3 length is 13 residues. The V gene end was trimmed by 6 bases and the J gene end by 2 bases; junction bases not matched to a gene: 2. CDR3 residues: CASSLAGPYEQYF. Written as DNA, the CDR3 is TGTGCCAGCAGCCTAGCGGGACCCTACGAGCAGTACTTC.